This T cell receptor (beta chain) was sequenced in a study of somatic mutations in cytotoxic T cells in rheumatoid arthritis. Study-wide context: Collection of patient blood (around 33 ml EDTA) took place right after diagnosis, before any treatment.

CDR3 length: 15 amino acids. Germline CDR1 and CDR2: SGDLS and YYNGEE. J was trimmed by 2 bases and V by 4 bases; bases with no gene match: 7. Notes on this clone: Its antigen is not identified.

General study points: Greater age accompanied higher CD8+ clonality in rheumatoid arthritis patients, a pattern that was absent in healthy controls. A single CD8+ clone exceeded 20% of CD8+ cells in about an eighth of the 65 patients. Nobody knew which antigens the expanded CD8+ clones targeted.

Only in-frame clones appear in the TCRdb table, and some are missing; sequencing was by immunoSEQ multiplex PCR. The sample records around 15,000 clones, roughly 73% being singletons. Sequenced sample: CD8+ T cells sorted from blood. This sequence was found in an adult with rheumatoid arthritis. The chain has TRBV9 and TRBJ2-3; 7 bases map to TRBD2. CDR3 sequence reads: CASSLPSGATDTQYF. CDR3 DNA: TGTGCCAGCAGCCTCCCTAGCGGAGCCACAGATACGCAGTATTTT.